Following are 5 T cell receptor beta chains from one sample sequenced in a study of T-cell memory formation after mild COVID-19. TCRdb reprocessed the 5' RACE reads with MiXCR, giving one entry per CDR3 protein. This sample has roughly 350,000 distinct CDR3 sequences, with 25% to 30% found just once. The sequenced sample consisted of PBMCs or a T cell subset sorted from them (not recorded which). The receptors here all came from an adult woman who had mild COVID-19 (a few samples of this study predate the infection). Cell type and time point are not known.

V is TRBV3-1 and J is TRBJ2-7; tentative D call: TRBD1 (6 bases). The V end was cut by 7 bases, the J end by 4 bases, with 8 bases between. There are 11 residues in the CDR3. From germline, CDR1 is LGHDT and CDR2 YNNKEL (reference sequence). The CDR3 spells CASIQGYEQYF. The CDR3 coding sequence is TGTGCCAGCATCCAGGGGTACGAGCAGTACTTC.

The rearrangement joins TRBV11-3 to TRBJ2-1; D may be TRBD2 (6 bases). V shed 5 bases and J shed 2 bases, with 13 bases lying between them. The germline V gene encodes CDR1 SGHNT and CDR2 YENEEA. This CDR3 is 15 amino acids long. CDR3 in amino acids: CASSGTGEAYNEQFF. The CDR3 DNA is TGTGCCAGCAGCGGGACGGGAGAGGCCTACAATGAGCAGTTCTTC. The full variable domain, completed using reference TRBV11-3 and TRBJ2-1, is EAGVVQSPRYKIIEKKQPVAFWCNPISGHNTLYWYLQNLGQGPELLIRYENEEAVDDSQLPKDRFSAERLKGVDSTLKIQPAELGDSAVYLCASSGTGEAYNEQFFGPGTRLTVL.

Written as DNA, the CDR3 is TGTGGGGTCCGGGTTACGAACACCGGGGAGCTGTTTTTT. Translation: CGVRVTNTGELFF. This chain uses TRBV10-3 with TRBJ2-2, with D hard to call. CDR1 ENHRY and CDR2 SYGVKD come from the germline V gene. The CDR3 contains 13 residues.

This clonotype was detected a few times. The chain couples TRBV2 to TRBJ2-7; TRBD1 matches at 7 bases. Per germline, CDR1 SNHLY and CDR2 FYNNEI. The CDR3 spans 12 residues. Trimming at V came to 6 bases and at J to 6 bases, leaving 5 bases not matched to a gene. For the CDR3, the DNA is TGTGCCAGCAGGGGGGACAGTCGCGAGCAGTACTTC. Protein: CASRGDSREQYF.

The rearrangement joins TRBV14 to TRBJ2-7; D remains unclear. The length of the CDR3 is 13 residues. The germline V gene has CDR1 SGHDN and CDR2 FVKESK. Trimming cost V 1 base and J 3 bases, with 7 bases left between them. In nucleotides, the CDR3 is TGTGCCAGCAGCCAAGGGAAGTACTACGAGCAGTACTTC. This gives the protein CASSQGKYYEQYF. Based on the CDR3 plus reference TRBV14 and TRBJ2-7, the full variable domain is EAGVTQFPSHSVIEKGQTVTLRCDPISGHDNLYWYRRVMGKEIKFLLHFVKESKQDESGMPNNRFLAERTGGTYSTLKVQPAELEDSGVYFCASSQGKYYEQYFGPGTRLTVT.